A single sample gave rise to the 12 T cell receptor beta chains below, sequenced in a study of blood T cell repertoires in COVID-19. Sequencing used immunoSEQ multiplex PCR; TCRdb keeps in-frame clones, though not all of them. The sample includes approximately 150,000 clones, approximately 81% seen only once; the top ten take about 1.5%. Material for sequencing was peripheral blood. All receptors derive from a man aged 55-75 years with acute or convalescent COVID-19.

The J gene is TRBJ1-3, the V gene TRBV4-2; D remains unclear. The germline V gene encodes CDR1 LGHNA and CDR2 YNFKEQ. V lost 3 bases to trimming and J lost 4 bases, with 13 bases between them. CDR3 size: 15 residues. Here the CDR3 reads CASSQARVSGNTIYF. The CDR3 nucleotides read TGTGCCAGCAGCCAGGCCCGGGTTTCCGGAAACACCATATATTTT.

This clone was detected only once. This chain connects TRBV7-3 to TRBJ2-3; 15 nucleotides align to TRBD2. Trimming at V came to 5 bases and at J to 7 bases, leaving 7 bases not matched to a gene. Germline V lookup: CDR1 SGHTA, CDR2 FQGTGA. This CDR3 comprises 16 residues. For the CDR3, the DNA is TGTGCCAGCAGCCCCGGACTAGCGGGAGGGCAACATACGCAGTATTTT. Translated, it gives CASSPGLAGGQHTQYF.

The chain employs TRBV12-3 or TRBV12-4 and TRBJ1-5; D might be TRBD1 (6 bases). The V end lost 6 bases, the J end lost 6 bases, and 12 bases lay between the germline ends. The length of the CDR3 is 13 residues. The DNA for the CDR3 is TGTGCCAGCAGCCGCACAGGGTTTCAGCCCCAGCATTTT. Translation gives CASSRTGFQPQHF.

This clone was seen only a few times. This chain joins TRBV18 and TRBJ1-3; 7 bases are shared with TRBD1. Germline V gives CDR1 KGHSH, CDR2 LQKENI. Trimming at V came to 3 bases and at J to 0 bases, leaving 5 bases not matched to a gene. The CDR3 totals 16 residues. For the CDR3, the DNA is TGTGCCAGCTCACCGGGGACAGCCAACTCTGGAAACACCATATATTTT. It is translated as CASSPGTANSGNTIYF.

V usage is TRBV6-2 or TRBV6-3 and J usage is TRBJ2-7; 7 bases map to TRBD2. This CDR3 spans 17 amino acids. Germline V lookup: CDR1 MNHEY, CDR2 SVGEGT. Trimming took 0 bases from V and 2 from J; bases not matched to a gene: 10. DNA of the CDR3: TGTGCCAGCAGTTACTCCCTCCCGGCGGGAGCCACCTACGAGCAGTACTTC. Protein sequence: CASSYSLPAGATYEQYF.

This clone came up once. The gene calls are TRBV7-8 and TRBJ2-7; weak D call: TRBD1 (7 bases). Germline CDR1 SGHVS, CDR2 FQNEAQ. The CDR3 extends over 14 amino acids. V was clipped by 5 bases and J by 4 bases, with 15 bases between them. CDR3 sequence (DNA): TGTGCCAGCAGCCCAGGCGGGACAGCTTACGAGCAGTACTTC. As protein: CASSPGGTAYEQYF.

The V gene is TRBV5-1, the J gene TRBJ2-1; TRBD2 matches 7 bases. V trimming: 3 bases; J trimming: 4 bases; junction bases outside the gene matches: 10. The CDR3 is made up of 16 amino acids. Looked up from germline, CDR1 is SGHRS and CDR2 is YFSETQ. The CDR3 here is CASSSAGAERYNEQFF. Written as DNA, the CDR3 is TGCGCCAGCAGCTCCGCGGGAGCGGAGCGGTACAATGAGCAGTTCTTC.

This clone has only one observation. V usage is TRBV4-1 and J usage is TRBJ2-3; D is perhaps TRBD2 (6 bases). The CDR3 is 16 amino acids. The V and J ends lost 2 bases and 3 bases respectively, with 15 bases between them. The germline V gene has CDR1 MGHRA and CDR2 YSYEKL. The CDR3, as DNA: TGCGCCAGCAGCCAAAGAAGTGCGGGACTTACAGATACGCAGTATTTT. Its protein is CASSQRSAGLTDTQYF.

This rearrangement joins TRBV7-3 to TRBJ2-7, with D possibly being TRBD1 (5 bases). Trimming shortened V by 5 bases and J by 1 base, and 15 bases separated the two germline ends. CDR3 length: 15 residues. Per the germline V gene, CDR1 is SGHTA and CDR2 is FQGTGA. In DNA form, the CDR3 reads TGTGCCAGCAGCGCCCAAAGGACACTTTCCTACGAGCAGTACTTC. Translated: CASSAQRTLSYEQYF.

V is TRBV19 and J is TRBJ1-1; maybe TRBD1 (6 bases). The CDR3 has 16 residues. Germline V gives CDR1 LNHDA, CDR2 SQIVND (reference sequence). Trimming removed 3 bases at V and 5 bases at J, with 19 bases between. The CDR3 is CASSIGQGTLLTEAFF. DNA of the CDR3: TGTGCCAGTAGTATTGGGCAGGGGACGTTGTTGACTGAAGCTTTCTTT.

The chain combines TRBV4-2 with TRBJ1-5, with D tentatively TRBD1 (6 bases). Deletions cut 2 bases from V and 6 bases from J, with 17 bases between. Germline CDR1 is LGHNA and CDR2 is YNFKEQ. This CDR3 is 16 amino acids long. CDR3: CASSQSPGGVSQPQHF. The DNA of the CDR3 is TGTGCCAGCAGCCAATCGCCGGGGGGCGTGAGTCAGCCCCAGCATTTT.

This chain connects TRBV5-4 to TRBJ2-1; TRBD2 agrees at 14 bases. CDR1 is SGHNT, CDR2 YYREEE, per germline (reference sequence). The CDR3 is 17 residues long. Unmatched junction bases numbered 10, after V lost 4 bases and J lost 7 bases. CDR3 protein: CASSRAGTSGSYNEQFF. CDR3 DNA sequence: TGTGCCAGCAGCCGGGCCGGGACTAGCGGGAGTTATAATGAGCAGTTCTTC. The full variable domain, rest sourced from reference TRBV5-4 and TRBJ2-1, is ETGVTQSPTHLIKTRGQQVTLRCSSQSGHNTVSWYQQALGQGPQFIFQYYREEENGRGNFPPRFSGLQFPNYSSELNVNALELDDSALYLCASSRAGTSGSYNEQFFGPGTRLTVL.